The 14 T cell receptor beta chains in this list originate from one sample, sequenced in a study of neoadjuvant anti-PD-1 for oral cavity cancer. Sequencing used immunoSEQ multiplex PCR; TCRdb keeps in-frame clones, though not all of them. This repertoire shows around 20,000 clones, around three quarters found once; its top ten account for 2.7%. The specimen comprised PBMCs, sampled before nivolumab (anti-PD-1) treatment. All receptors come from a person aged 40 to 85 with oral cavity squamous cell carcinoma.

This clone was picked up a small number of times. The chain recombines TRBV9 with TRBJ2-3; 7 positions agree with TRBD1. The V segment lost 6 bases and the J segment 3 bases; nucleotides outside the gene matches: 4. Germline CDR1 and CDR2: SGDLS and YYNGEE. The CDR3 is made up of 13 amino acids. The CDR3 reads CASTDRVTDTQYF. The CDR3 coding sequence is TGTGCCAGCACCGACAGGGTTACAGATACGCAGTATTTT.

The V gene is TRBV28, the J gene TRBJ2-5, with TRBD2 identical over 12 bases. The CDR3 length is 19 residues. V shed 1 base and J 2 bases; nucleotides not matched to a gene: 11. Germline CDR1 reads MDHEN; CDR2 reads SYDVKM. The CDR3 sequence is CASSLSSTSGRGGQETQYF. The CDR3 nucleotides are TGTGCCAGCAGTTTATCGTCGACTAGCGGGAGAGGAGGGCAAGAGACCCAGTACTTC.

Only one count was recorded for this clone. V and J are TRBV7-3 and TRBJ2-1; weak D call: TRBD1 (5 bases). Germline V gives CDR1 SGHTA, CDR2 FQGTGA. CDR3 size: 15 residues. V lost 3 bases to trimming and J lost 2 bases, with 11 bases between them. The CDR3 loop is CASSLSPGTYNEQFF. CDR3 bases: TGTGCCAGCAGCTTGTCTCCAGGGACCTACAATGAGCAGTTCTTC.

The genes are TRBV5-1 and TRBJ2-1; TRBD2 matches 7 bases. Germline lookup yields CDR1 SGHRS and CDR2 YFSETQ. The trim removed 6 bases at V and 4 bases at J, leaving 7 bases unmatched. The CDR3 covers 14 residues. This CDR3 is CASTQSSGYNEQFF. CDR3 DNA sequence: TGCGCCAGCACCCAATCTAGCGGTTACAATGAGCAGTTCTTC.

V gene TRBV5-4 combines with J gene TRBJ2-3, with 7 bases identical to TRBD1. The CDR3 contains 14 residues. Germline loops: CDR1 SGHNT, CDR2 YYREEE (reference sequence). Unmatched junction bases numbered 5, after V lost 3 bases and J lost 4 bases. CDR3 protein: CASSWRQGSDTQYF. CDR3 DNA sequence: TGTGCCAGCAGCTGGAGACAGGGTTCAGATACGCAGTATTTT.

This sequence joins TRBV30 and TRBJ2-3; either TRBD1 or TRBD2 may fit D (6 bases each). The V and J ends lost 4 bases and 7 bases respectively, with 12 bases between them. The CDR3 sequence is 12 residues long. Germline values: CDR1 GTSNPN, CDR2 SVGIG (reference sequence). As DNA, the CDR3 is TGTGCCTGGACGGGGGCAGTATATACGCAGTATTTT. Protein product: CAWTGAVYTQYF. Drawing the rest from reference TRBV30 and TRBJ2-3, the complete variable domain is SQTIHQWPATLVQPVGSPLSLECTVEGTSNPNLYWYRQAAGRGLQLLFYSVGIGQISSEVPQNLSASRPQDRQFILSSKKLLLSDSGFYLCAWTGAVYTQYFGPGTRLTVL.

V is TRBV11-2 and J is TRBJ2-2; TRBD1 agrees at 7 bases. Losses at the gene ends were 5 bases for V and 3 bases for J; bases not matched to a gene: 6. The CDR3 runs to 15 residues. CDR1 and CDR2 (germline): SGHAT, FQNNGV. Written as DNA, the CDR3 is TGTGCCAGCAGCCCACAGGGGCTGGACACCGGGGAGCTGTTTTTT. Protein: CASSPQGLDTGELFF. Drawing the rest from reference TRBV11-2 and TRBJ2-2, the complete variable domain is EAGVAQSPRYKIIEKRQSVAFWCNPISGHATLYWYQQILGQGPKLLIQFQNNGVVDDSQLPKDRFSAERLKGVDSTLKIQPAKLEDSAVYLCASSPQGLDTGELFFGEGSRLTVL.

This clone was picked up one time. The CDR3 sequence is CASSAQGYEQFF. The DNA of the CDR3 is TGTGCCAGCAGTGCACAGGGTTACGAGCAGTTCTTC. The J gene is TRBJ2-1, the V gene TRBV2; D is perhaps TRBD1 (6 bases). CDR1 and CDR2 (germline): SNHLY, FYNNEI. With 4 bases removed from V and 10 bases from J, the gap between germline ends came to 11 bases. The CDR3 totals 12 residues.

The rearrangement links TRBV4-1 to TRBJ2-7; D possibly matches TRBD1 or TRBD2 (5 bases each). The germline V and J ends were trimmed by 1 base and 7 bases, with 17 bases remaining between them. This CDR3 has 15 amino acids. Germline V lookup: CDR1 MGHRA, CDR2 YSYEKL. CDR3 in amino acids: CASSQGRGARQEQYF. CDR3 DNA sequence: TGCGCCAGCAGCCAAGGGAGAGGGGCTCGCCAAGAGCAGTACTTC.

The chain is built from TRBV30 and TRBJ2-1; 7 bases line up with TRBD1. Losses at the gene ends were 3 bases for V and 9 bases for J; bases not matched to a gene: 8. Germline V gene data show CDR1 as GTSNPN and CDR2 as SVGIG (reference sequence). The CDR3 consists of 13 residues. The CDR3 sequence is CAWRGKGGGEQFF. The CDR3 DNA reads as TGTGCCTGGAGGGGAAAAGGGGGCGGTGAGCAGTTCTTC.

The chain couples TRBV6-5 to TRBJ2-7; D gene ambiguous. This CDR3 has 13 residues. V lost 6 bases and J 3 bases, leaving 12 bases between the germline ends. Germline CDR1 reads MNHEY; CDR2 reads SVGAGI. CDR3 coding DNA: TGTGCCAGCAGGAGGACCAGAGACTACGAGCAGTACTTC. Amino acid sequence: CASRRTRDYEQYF.

The CDR3 region has the DNA TGCAGCGTTGTGGGCGGGAGGAACCAAGAGACCCAGTACTTC. Translated, it gives CSVVGGRNQETQYF. The V gene is TRBV29-1, the J gene TRBJ2-5; 8 nucleotides align to TRBD2. V gave up 4 bases and J gave up 0 bases; unmatched junction bases: 4. Per germline, CDR1 SQVTM and CDR2 ANQGSEA. The CDR3 is 14 amino acids.

This clone was counted a few times. This chain joins TRBV27 and TRBJ2-2, with a weak D call TRBD2 (5 bases). The CDR3 is 14 amino acids. The ends were cut back, 3 bases at V and 7 bases at J, with 12 bases in the middle. CDR1 and CDR2 from the germline V gene are MNHEY and SMNVEV (reference sequence). In nucleotides, the CDR3 is TGTGCCAGCAGTTTCCGGACTCCGGTCGGGGAGCTGTTTTTT. Its translation is CASSFRTPVGELFF.

The genes are TRBV28 and TRBJ1-4; 12 nucleotides match TRBD1. Trimming at V came to 5 bases and at J to 8 bases, leaving 9 bases not matched to a gene. The CDR3 runs to 16 residues. The germline V gene encodes CDR1 MDHEN and CDR2 SYDVKM. CDR3 region: CASSPGTGGRGEKLFF. The CDR3, as DNA: TGTGCCAGCAGTCCCGGGACAGGGGGCAGGGGGGAAAAACTGTTTTTT.